The subject of this entry is one T cell receptor (beta chain). Clones were read by immunoSEQ multiplex PCR, and TCRdb kept only the in-frame ones, dropping some. Among approximately 200,000 clones listed, roughly 80% were seen once. The data derive from a study of blood T cell repertoires in COVID-19. Losses at the gene ends were 3 bases for V and 9 bases for J; bases not matched to a gene: 11. This CDR3 is built from 16 residues. Germline values: CDR1 MNHNS, CDR2 SASEGT. This chain uses TRBV6-1 with TRBJ2-1; 10 bases agree with TRBD1. Sequencing was performed on peripheral blood. The receptor comes from an elderly woman with COVID-19, enrolled during active disease. This CDR3 reads CASSDAWTGGWGEQFF. For the CDR3, the DNA is TGTGCCAGCAGTGATGCCTGGACAGGGGGTTGGGGTGAGCAGTTCTTC.